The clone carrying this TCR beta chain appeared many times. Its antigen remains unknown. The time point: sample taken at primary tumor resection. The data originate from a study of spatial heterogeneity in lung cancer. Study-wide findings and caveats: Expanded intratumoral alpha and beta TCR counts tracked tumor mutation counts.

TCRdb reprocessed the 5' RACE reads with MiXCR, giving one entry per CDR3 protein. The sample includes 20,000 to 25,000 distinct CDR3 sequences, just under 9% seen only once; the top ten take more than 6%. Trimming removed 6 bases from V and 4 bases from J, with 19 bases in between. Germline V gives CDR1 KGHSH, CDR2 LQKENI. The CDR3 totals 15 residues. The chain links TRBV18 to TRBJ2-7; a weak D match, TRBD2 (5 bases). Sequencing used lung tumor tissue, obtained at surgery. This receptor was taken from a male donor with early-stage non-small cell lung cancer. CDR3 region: CASSPSITPGYEQYF. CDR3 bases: TGTGCCAGCTCCCCCTCGATCACCCCGGGATACGAGCAGTACTTC.